This T cell receptor beta chain was identified during a study of blood T cell repertoires in COVID-19. Study in general: From T cells, B-cell-depleted T cells, or PBMCs came the material, which was cDNA or gDNA.

With 0 bases removed from V and 7 bases from J, the gap between germline ends came to 12 bases. The germline CDR1 and CDR2 sequences are SQVTM and ANQGSEA. The CDR3 is made up of 13 amino acids. The assay was immunoSEQ multiplex PCR, and TCRdb's table has in-frame clones only and misses some. Found here are a few hundred thousand clones, roughly nine tenths of them singletons; the top ten hold around 1.1%. Participants' reported clinical history set cohort assignment. Before being deemed recovered, Cohort 3 donors had two negative PCRs, clearance, or symptom resolution. The clonotype originates from a man younger than 40 who had recovered from COVID-19. The rearrangement joins TRBV29-1 to TRBJ1-2; a possible D gene is TRBD1 (5 bases). Sequencing was carried out using PBMCs or T cells enriched from blood (not recorded which). The CDR3 bases are TGCAGCGTTGAAGACACAGGTTGGGGTGGCTACACCTTC. Protein product: CSVEDTGWGGYTF.